This record concerns one TCR beta chain sequence. Antigen specificity is unknown. Naive CD8 cells lacked CD45RO, underwent positive selection for CCR7 and left out terminally differentiated effector memory CD45RA+ cells. Healthy HIV-negative adults with no recent acute infections or vaccinations were recruited as donors. This CDR3 contains 15 residues. V was clipped by 5 bases and J by 5 bases, with 18 bases between them. Germline V gene data show CDR1 as MDHEN and CDR2 as SYDVKM. The assay was immunoSEQ multiplex PCR, and TCRdb's table has in-frame clones only and misses some. Seen here are fewer than 1 million clones, about 97% observed once, and the top ten hold less than 0.3%. The source of the sample is a study of shared clonotypes between healthy human individuals. Study overall: Each donor's CD4 naive and CD4 memory cells filled three plates apiece, CD8 naive two, and CD8 memory one.

Study observations and caveats: Against clonotypes common to all four donors, non-shared ones had lower generation probabilities.

Sequenced material: naive CD8+ T cells sorted from blood. The V and J genes are TRBV28 and TRBJ2-5; tentative D call: TRBD1 (6 bases). This TCR was recovered from a man aged 30 to 45 in good health. The CDR3 DNA reads TGTGCCAGCAGTGATGACAGGTCGGGCGACGAGACCCAGTACTTC. This gives the protein CASSDDRSGDETQYF.